This TCR beta chain stems from a study of control samples from healthy donors and cancer patients. Germline V lookup: CDR1 ENHRY, CDR2 SYGVKD. Trimming pared 10 bases from V and 3 bases from J, leaving 14 bases between. The CDR3 runs 13 residues. Sequencing used immunoSEQ multiplex PCR; TCRdb keeps in-frame clones, though not all of them. This sample yields roughly 130,000 clones, of which about 94% are seen a single time; approximately 4% belongs to the top ten. The origin of this receptor is a man under 40 in good health. The gene calls are TRBV10-3 and TRBJ2-3; weak D call: TRBD2 (7 bases). Sample: blood. The CDR3 protein is CATTGGWTDTQYF. CDR3 coding DNA: TGTGCCACCACGGGGGGCTGGACAGATACGCAGTATTTT.